This TCR beta chain was obtained from a study of blood T cell repertoires in COVID-19. Sequencing was performed with immunoSEQ multiplex PCR; in TCRdb, only in-frame clones are kept and a portion is missing. The table has tens of thousands of clones, around 80% seen once. Donors were grouped by their self-reported clinical history. Sequencing was performed on PBMCs or T cells enriched from blood (not recorded which). This TCR came from a woman aged 40 to 49 with acute COVID-19.

CDR3 sequence: CASTWDRMNTEAFF. As DNA, the CDR3 is TGTGCCAGCACCTGGGACAGGATGAACACTGAAGCTTTCTTT. This chain links TRBV5-6 with TRBJ1-1, with 8 nucleotides matching TRBD1. The CDR3 consists of 14 residues. Per the germline V gene, CDR1 is SGHDT and CDR2 is YYEEEE. After removal of 6 bases from V and 0 bases from J, the junction contained 4 bases not matched to a gene.